What follows are 28 T cell receptor beta chains derived from one specimen sequenced in a study of T cell changes during pregnancy in multiple sclerosis. Data came from immunoSEQ multiplex PCR; TCRdb stores just in-frame clones and leaves some out. The profile shows around 56,000 clones, 80% to 90% of them singletons. Sequenced material: CD4+ T cells from peripheral blood mononuclear cells, taken in the third trimester of pregnancy. These receptors all come from a female donor with multiple sclerosis, enrolled in a pregnancy study.

The genes are TRBV7-6 and TRBJ1-1; D unresolved. The CDR3 totals 15 residues. Per the germline V gene, CDR1 is SGHVS and CDR2 is FNYEAQ. Trimming stripped 0 bases from V and 3 bases from J, with 11 bases between. CDR3 sequence reads: CASSLAPVEDTEAFF. The CDR3 DNA sequence: TGTGCCAGCAGCTTAGCGCCGGTGGAGGACACTGAAGCTTTCTTT.

The chain joins TRBV19 to TRBJ2-2; 12 nucleotides line up with TRBD1. CDR3 length: 15 residues. Germline V gene lookup returns CDR1 LNHDA and CDR2 SQIVND (reference sequence). Trimming took 6 bases from V and 7 from J; bases not matched to a gene: 6. The CDR3 loop reads CASRGQGAGVGELFF. CDR3 sequence (DNA): TGTGCCAGTAGGGGACAGGGGGCAGGAGTCGGGGAGCTGTTTTTT. The complete variable domain, with remaining parts taken from reference TRBV19 and TRBJ2-2, reads DGGITQSPKYLFRKEGQNVTLSCEQNLNHDAMYWYRQDPGQGLRLIYYSQIVNDFQKGDIAEGYSVSREKKESFPLTVTSAQKNPTAFYLCASRGQGAGVGELFFGEGSRLTVL.

The chain uses TRBV7-9 and TRBJ1-1; no definite D call. With 5 bases removed from V and 0 bases from J, the gap between germline ends came to 7 bases. The CDR3 has 13 residues. Per germline, CDR1 SEHNR and CDR2 FQNEAQ (reference sequence). Here the CDR3 DNA reads TGTGCCAGCAGCCCAGTACTGAACACTGAAGCTTTCTTT. Translation: CASSPVLNTEAFF.

This clone came up once. This chain uses TRBV5-1 with TRBJ2-1; TRBD2 is a possible D gene (6 bases). The CDR3 loop spans 14 amino acids. CDR1 is SGHRS, CDR2 YFSETQ, per germline. V was trimmed by 5 bases and J by 4 bases, leaving 13 bases between them. CDR3 residues: CASRREVGYNEQFF. CDR3 nucleotides: TGCGCCAGCAGGAGGGAGGTCGGGTACAATGAGCAGTTCTTC.

V and J are TRBV10-3 and TRBJ2-7; 7 bases line up with TRBD1. The CDR3 runs to 18 residues. CDR1 ENHRY and CDR2 SYGVKD come from the germline V gene. V was clipped by 0 bases and J by 3 bases; unmatched bases: 14. The CDR3 nucleotides read TGTGCCATCAGTGAGTCGTATGTGGAAGGGGACAGAGTCTACGAGCAGTACTTC. It encodes CAISESYVEGDRVYEQYF.

CDR3: CASSLETPSTDTQYF. Here the CDR3 DNA reads TGCGCCAGCAGCTTGGAGACACCTAGCACAGATACGCAGTATTTT. J is TRBJ2-3 and V is TRBV5-1, with no clear D. V lost 0 bases and J 0 bases, leaving 8 bases between the germline ends. CDR1 and CDR2 from the germline V gene are SGHRS and YFSETQ. This CDR3 comprises 15 residues.

The chain carries TRBV7-2 and TRBJ1-4; D is possibly TRBD1 (5 bases). Trimming stripped 1 base from V and 7 bases from J, with 13 bases between. CDR3 length equals 15 residues. Per germline, CDR1 SGHTA and CDR2 FQGNSA. The CDR3 nucleotides read TGTGCCAGCAGCTTAGTTACGGCAGACAGTGAAAAACTGTTTTTT. Encoded protein: CASSLVTADSEKLFF.

The V and J genes are TRBV7-8 and TRBJ1-3; no reliable D call. Between the trimmed V and J ends, which lost 0 bases and 6 bases, there was a span of 6 bases. This CDR3 has 13 amino acids. Germline V CDR1 and CDR2: SGHVS, FQNEAQ. The CDR3 region has the DNA TGTGCCAGCAGCTTAGCGCAGGAAAACACCATATATTTT. Residues: CASSLAQENTIYF.

V and J are TRBV29-1 and TRBJ2-5, with D possibly being TRBD1 (6 bases). This CDR3 has 14 residues. Germline V gene lookup returns CDR1 SQVTM and CDR2 ANQGSEA. V gave up 5 bases and J gave up 6 bases, with 19 bases separating them. CDR3 coding DNA: TGCAGCGTTCAAAAGGGGGTCAGGGTTCAGACCCAGTACTTC. This gives the protein CSVQKGVRVQTQYF.

The V and J genes are TRBV5-1 and TRBJ1-2; D ambiguous. CDR3 length: 15 residues. Trimming left V 0 bases short and J 8 bases short, with 17 bases between. CDR1 and CDR2 (germline): SGHRS, YFSETQ. The chain's CDR3 is CASSLGRGSEEGYTF. The DNA for the CDR3 is TGCGCCAGCAGCTTGGGGCGGGGATCGGAGGAAGGCTACACCTTC.

The chain recombines TRBV19 with TRBJ1-4; 12 nucleotides line up with TRBD1. The V gene's germline CDR1 is LNHDA and CDR2 SQIVND (reference sequence). Trimming cost V 7 bases and J 10 bases; bases outside gene matches: 10. This CDR3 contains 15 residues. CDR3 residues: CASTGLGTGGGKLFF. The CDR3 DNA reads as TGTGCCAGTACGGGGTTGGGGACAGGGGGCGGAAAACTGTTTTTT.

The V call is TRBV30, the J call TRBJ2-7; D perhaps matches TRBD1 (6 bases). This CDR3 spans 13 amino acids. V lost 2 bases to trimming and J lost 3 bases, with 11 bases between them. Germline assignment: CDR1 GTSNPN and CDR2 SVGIG (reference sequence). Here the CDR3 DNA reads TGTGCCTGGAGTCTCCAGGGGATCTACGAGCAGTACTTC. Amino acid sequence: CAWSLQGIYEQYF. The whole variable domain, filled in from reference TRBV30 and TRBJ2-7, reads SQTIHQWPATLVQPVGSPLSLECTVEGTSNPNLYWYRQAAGRGLQLLFYSVGIGQISSEVPQNLSASRPQDRQFILSSKKLLLSDSGFYLCAWSLQGIYEQYFGPGTRLTVT.

This chain links TRBV5-8 with TRBJ1-1; perhaps TRBD1 as D (5 bases). Germline assignment: CDR1 SGHTS and CDR2 YDEGEE. With 5 bases removed from V and 4 bases from J, the gap between germline ends came to 6 bases. This CDR3 comprises 11 residues. The CDR3, as DNA: TGTGCCAGCAGTAGGGGCACTGAAGCTTTCTTT. This translates into CASSRGTEAFF.

This clone is medium-sized within its sample. The CDR3 sequence: CASIRGGKNTEAFF. DNA of the CDR3: TGTGCCAGCATCAGAGGGGGCAAGAACACTGAAGCTTTCTTT. The chain couples TRBV2 to TRBJ1-1; 7 bases line up with TRBD1. This CDR3 has 14 amino acids. Germline-derived CDR1 and CDR2 are SNHLY and FYNNEI. Trimming cost V 7 bases and J 1 base; bases outside gene matches: 6.

The gene calls are TRBV14 and TRBJ1-1, with TRBD1 as a possible D gene (5 bases). The CDR3 runs 15 residues. Germline assignment: CDR1 SGHDN and CDR2 FVKESK. Trimming removed 4 bases at V and 1 base at J, with 13 bases between. The CDR3 spells CASSPNVGGNTEAFF. The CDR3 nucleotides read TGTGCCAGCAGCCCCAACGTCGGGGGGAACACTGAAGCTTTCTTT.

V usage is TRBV9 and J usage is TRBJ1-2; possible D gene TRBD1, 6 bases. This CDR3 is built from 17 residues. The V end was cut by 0 bases, the J end by 3 bases, with 18 bases between. CDR1 is SGDLS and CDR2 is YYNGEE in the germline V gene. CDR3 nucleotide sequence: TGTGCCAGCAGCGTAGGAGCGGGGGGCGCAGGGTACTATGGCTACACCTTC. Translation: CASSVGAGGAGYYGYTF.

This CDR3 reads CASSARDRVYNEQFF. CDR3 DNA sequence: TGTGCCAGCAGCGCCCGGGACAGGGTCTACAATGAGCAGTTCTTC. The chain uses TRBV9 and TRBJ2-1; 9 bases agree with TRBD1. The CDR3 runs 15 residues. Germline CDR1 is SGDLS and CDR2 is YYNGEE. J was trimmed by 3 bases and V by 3 bases; bases with no gene match: 4. The full variable domain, its missing parts supplied by reference TRBV9 and TRBJ2-1, is DSGVTQTPKHLITATGQRVTLRCSPRSGDLSVYWYQQSLDQGLQFLIQYYNGEERAKGNILERFSAQQFPDLHSELNLSSLELGDSALYFCASSARDRVYNEQFFGPGTRLTVL.

The chain joins TRBV7-6 to TRBJ1-4; the match to TRBD1 covers 7 bases. Unmatched junction bases numbered 8, after V lost 5 bases and J lost 8 bases. Germline V gene data show CDR1 as SGHVS and CDR2 as FNYEAQ. The CDR3 consists of 14 residues. The CDR3 protein is CASSRGQGQEKLFF. The CDR3, as DNA: TGTGCCAGCAGCCGCGGGCAGGGACAGGAAAAACTGTTTTTT.

The rearrangement joins TRBV10-1 to TRBJ1-1, with 9 bases lining up with TRBD1. The length of the CDR3 is 15 residues. Germline trimming cut 6 bases from V and 11 bases from J; bases unmatched to any gene: 16. CDR1 WNHNN and CDR2 SYGVQD come from the germline V gene (reference sequence). DNA of the CDR3: TGCGCCAGCAGGGGTACCGGGACAGGGCCCGCTGGGGCTTTCTTT. Residues: CASRGTGTGPAGAFF.

The chain carries TRBV19 and TRBJ1-2, with D maybe TRBD1 (5 bases). Germline CDR1 and CDR2: LNHDA and SQIVND (reference sequence). Trimming shortened V by 5 bases and J by 4 bases, and 11 bases separated the two germline ends. CDR3 size: 13 residues. Here the CDR3 DNA reads TGTGCCAGTAGTTGGGGTCAGGGCTATGGCTACACCTTC. Translating gives CASSWGQGYGYTF. The entire variable domain, with the rest obtained from reference TRBV19 and TRBJ1-2, is as follows: DGGITQSPKYLFRKEGQNVTLSCEQNLNHDAMYWYRQDPGQGLRLIYYSQIVNDFQKGDIAEGYSVSREKKESFPLTVTSAQKNPTAFYLCASSWGQGYGYTFGSGTRLTVV.

The V and J genes are TRBV9 and TRBJ2-5; 7 bases are shared with TRBD2. The trim removed 2 bases at V and 3 bases at J, leaving 13 bases unmatched. The CDR3 has 17 residues. Germline CDR1 is SGDLS and CDR2 is YYNGEE. CDR3 loop: CASSVRSGADLEETQYF. The CDR3 bases are TGTGCCAGCAGCGTGAGGAGCGGGGCCGACTTGGAAGAGACCCAGTACTTC.

Here the CDR3 DNA reads TGTGCCAGCAGCTTGGGGGGGACTAGCGGAATTCAAGAGACCCAGTACTTC. This sequence encodes CASSLGGTSGIQETQYF. The genes are TRBV5-4 and TRBJ2-5; 11 nucleotides line up with TRBD2. The CDR3 extends over 17 amino acids. V shed 0 bases and J 2 bases; nucleotides not matched to a gene: 6. Germline CDR1 is SGHNT and CDR2 is YYREEE (reference sequence).

This CDR3 is CASGLVQGAGNTIYF. CDR3 bases: TGTGCTAGTGGTTTGGTACAAGGGGCTGGAAACACCATATATTTT. This chain joins TRBV12-5 and TRBJ1-3, with D possibly matching TRBD1 (5 bases). V dropped 0 bases and J dropped 2 bases, with 8 bases sitting between them. The CDR3 covers 15 residues. Germline-derived CDR1 and CDR2 are LGHNT and FRNRAP.

This clone came up a few times. CDR3 region: CASSLGLRTEAFF. In nucleotides, the CDR3 is TGTGCCAGCAGTTTGGGCTTACGCACTGAAGCTTTCTTT. The chain uses TRBV6-5 and TRBJ1-1; no firm D call. The V end lost 4 bases, the J end lost 4 bases, and 10 bases lay between the germline ends. The CDR3 spans 13 residues. CDR1 and CDR2 from the germline V gene are MNHEY and SVGAGI.

This rearrangement joins TRBV7-3 to TRBJ2-5, with unresolved D. CDR1 and CDR2 (germline): SGHTA, FQGTGA. Trimming cost V 2 bases and J 7 bases, with 14 bases left between them. This CDR3 has 14 residues. The DNA of the CDR3 is TGTGCCAGCAGCTTAGTCAGTATATCGGGGACCCAGTACTTC. Its protein product is CASSLVSISGTQYF.

J is TRBJ2-3 and V is TRBV7-9; D not certain. The CDR3 contains 15 residues. The V and J ends lost 5 bases and 0 bases respectively, with 12 bases between them. Germline lookup yields CDR1 SEHNR and CDR2 FQNEAQ (reference sequence). CDR3 region: CASSPTAYSTDTQYF. The DNA for the CDR3 is TGTGCCAGCAGCCCCACAGCCTATAGCACAGATACGCAGTATTTT.

As DNA, the CDR3 is TGTGCCAGCAGCTTAACACTAGCGGGGATGCAGTTCTTC. It codes for CASSLTLAGMQFF. The chain has TRBV7-3 and TRBJ2-1, with 10 bases identical to TRBD2. Trimming at V came to 0 bases and at J to 12 bases, leaving 2 bases not matched to a gene. This CDR3 is 13 amino acids long. CDR1 SGHTA and CDR2 FQGTGA come from the germline V gene.

The chain couples TRBV30 to TRBJ2-4; D is perhaps TRBD2 (5 bases). CDR1 GTSNPN and CDR2 SVGIG come from the germline V gene (reference sequence). This CDR3 is 14 amino acids long. V was shortened by 0 bases and J by 2 bases, with 8 bases between the two germline ends. Here the CDR3 reads CAWSVGGSKNIQYF. CDR3 coding DNA: TGTGCCTGGAGTGTTGGAGGATCCAAAAACATTCAGTACTTC.